This T cell receptor beta chain was sequenced in a study of blood T cell repertoires in COVID-19. Study context: T cells, B-cell-depleted T cells, or PBMCs provided the cDNA or gDNA that served as material.

Assay: immunoSEQ multiplex PCR; the TCRdb copy retains only in-frame clones and omits some. The sample includes about 380,000 clones, 88% of them seen just once. V dropped 5 bases and J dropped 1 base, with 8 bases sitting between them. The CDR3 covers 12 residues. Germline V gene lookup returns CDR1 SQVTM and CDR2 ANQGSEA. The sample holds one count of this clone. The rearrangement links TRBV29-1 to TRBJ1-1; no definite D call. The clonotype originates from a woman aged 18 to 35 who had recovered from COVID-19. The specimen was PBMCs or T cells enriched from blood (not recorded which). DNA of the CDR3: TGCAGCGTTATACACACGAACACTGAAGCTTTCTTT. It translates to CSVIHTNTEAFF.